Below, one T cell receptor beta chain is given with its context. Looked up from germline, CDR1 is MNHNS and CDR2 is SASEGT. This CDR3 has 15 residues. V was clipped by 0 bases and J by 2 bases, with 8 bases between them. PCR employed 60 Vbeta and 13 Jbeta primers. Sequencing used immunoSEQ multiplex PCR; TCRdb keeps in-frame clones, though not all of them. Of fewer than 300,000 clones detected, 75% to 90% appear once; the ten largest clones hold less than 0.4%. These data belong to a study of cytomegalovirus exposure and HLA in healthy donors. Study information: A previous analysis identified more than 100 million unique TCR beta sequences derived from approximately 190 million T cells.

Specimen: PBMCs. This chain joins TRBV6-1 and TRBJ1-5; a weak D match, TRBD1 (5 bases). This clonotype was obtained from a girl aged 2-9 years in good health and CMV-seronegative. CDR3 region: CASSEAGGGNQPQHF. CDR3 nucleotides: TGTGCCAGCAGTGAAGCGGGGGGTGGCAATCAGCCCCAGCATTTT.